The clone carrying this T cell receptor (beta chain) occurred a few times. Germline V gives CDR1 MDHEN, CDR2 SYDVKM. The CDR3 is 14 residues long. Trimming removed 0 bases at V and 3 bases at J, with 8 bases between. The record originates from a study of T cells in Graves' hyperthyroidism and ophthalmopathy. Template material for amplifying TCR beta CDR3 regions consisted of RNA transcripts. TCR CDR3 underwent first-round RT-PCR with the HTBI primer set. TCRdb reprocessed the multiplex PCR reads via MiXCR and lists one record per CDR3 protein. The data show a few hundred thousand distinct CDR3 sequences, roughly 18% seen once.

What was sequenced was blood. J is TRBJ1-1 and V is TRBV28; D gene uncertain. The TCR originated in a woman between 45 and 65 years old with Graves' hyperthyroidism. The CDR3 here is CASSLWGRDTEAFF. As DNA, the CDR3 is TGTGCCAGCAGTTTATGGGGGAGGGACACTGAAGCTTTCTTT.